This paragraph reports one TCR beta chain. What this receptor recognizes is not known. Base qualities are not recorded, but no much larger clone differs from it by a single base. The data stem from a study of T cell responses to AZD1222 COVID-19 vaccine (dated by TCRdb to the early 2020s). A note on the overall study: Because spike-specific TCR depth and breadth did not differ between the two schedules, AZD1222 recipients who got a second dose at roughly 4 weeks were pooled with those who got a second dose at roughly 12 weeks. Enrollment into the trials was organized by age into subgroups of 18-55, 56-69 and 70-plus years, and those subgroups contained approximately 150, 30 and 60 TCR-sequenced participants, respectively. TCR sequencing was performed for about 250 trial participants, of whom around 200 were given two doses of AZD1222 and some 25 were given two doses of MenACWY control vaccine.

The CDR3 regions of human TCRbeta chains were analyzed by immunosequencing. Under the source paper's analysis protocol: TCRs in the repertoires were matched against a reference library of SARS-CoV-2-specific TCRs that had been generated with the MIRA antigen-specificity platform. Breadth was defined as the fraction of unique TCRs that were SARS-CoV-2-associated. Depth was defined as the fraction of total T cells that were SARS-CoV-2-associated. Using the MIRA data, each spike-specific TCR was assigned both to the spike region to which the TCR was reactive and to a CD4 or CD8 class. Log10-transformed breadth and depth values were compared by one-way ANOVA with Sidak's multiple comparisons tests. TCRdb stores this immuneACCESS table with in-frame sequences only. Part of the clones is absent; in the studies checked, under half of the shortfall reflects unresolved V genes, and no reason is known for the rest. Clone size and V and J calls were adopted from that table, with D and trimming inferred from the DNA. The sample includes under 110,000 clones, with 90% observed a single time. In total, the top ten clones hold less than 6% of the sample.

The CDR3 measures 12 amino acids from cysteine to phenylalanine. Just the 36-base CDR3 DNA is kept, in frame starting at base 1. From a lookup of the germline V gene, CDR1 and CDR2 are SGHAT and FQNNGV. V is cut by 6 bases and J by 8 bases, and the space between the germline ends is 13 bases. Here is what the overall study found, with its caveats: A significant rise in spike-specific TCR breadth and depth was observed after two AZD1222 doses relative to day 0 and relative to MenACWY recipients. The 56-69-year group was small, and its depth increase did not reach significance, likely because of low power. Epitopes outside the regions mutated in the B.1.351 and B.1.1.7 variants were reportedly recognized by nearly half of the unique spike-specific TCRs. The vaccine-associated CD4 TCRs covered the entire spike protein, and the dominant responses fell in regions 160-218 and 743-854. Conclusions about previously exposed vaccinees were limited because only six AZD1222 recipients were SARS-CoV-2 seropositive at baseline. Because no day 14 peak-response samples were available, repertoires were characterized only after the peak T cell response. Participants were mostly white British, with more females than males. The authors suggested clonal diversity may have been underestimated.

Reading the label with the study, this specimen's time point is: baseline before first vaccination. Vaccinee samples were obtained from the UK trials COV001 and COV002, which included a single-blind randomized controlled phase 2/3 trial of AZD1222 (ChAdOx1 nCoV-19) in healthy adults. For TCRbeta chain sequencing, PBMC samples were collected from trial participants at day 0 and at day 28 after the second dose. The source of this sequence is an adult in good health. The V and J segments used are TRBV11-2 and TRBJ1-2; no D gene call is confident. Sequenced here: peripheral blood, sampled on day 0 of AZD1222 vaccination. The CDR3 reads CASSPALIGYTF. The DNA sequence is as follows: TGTGCCAGCAGTCCAGCCCTCATAGGCTACACCTTC.